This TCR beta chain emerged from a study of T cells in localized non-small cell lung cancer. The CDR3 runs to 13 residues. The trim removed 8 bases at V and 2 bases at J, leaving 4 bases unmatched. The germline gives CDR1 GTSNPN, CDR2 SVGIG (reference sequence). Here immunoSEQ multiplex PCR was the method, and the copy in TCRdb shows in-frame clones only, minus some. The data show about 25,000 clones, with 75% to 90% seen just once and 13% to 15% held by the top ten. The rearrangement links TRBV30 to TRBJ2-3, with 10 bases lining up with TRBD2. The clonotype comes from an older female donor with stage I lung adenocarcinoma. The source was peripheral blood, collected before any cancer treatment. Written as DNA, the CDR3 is TGTGCCAAAAGCGGGAGGGCCACAGATACGCAGTATTTT. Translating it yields CAKSGRATDTQYF.